The 19 T cell receptor beta chains in this list originate from one sample, sequenced in a study of cytomegalovirus exposure and HLA in healthy donors. The PCR ran on 60 Vbeta and 13 Jbeta primers. Assay used: immunoSEQ multiplex PCR; TCRdb lists only in-frame clones, some missing. This table holds approximately 110,000 clones, around 75% found once. Sample: PBMCs. These TCRs come from a middle-aged man in good health and CMV-seronegative.

V gene TRBV28 combines with J gene TRBJ1-1, with D possibly TRBD1 on 5 matching bases. V lost 4 bases and J 9 bases, leaving 12 bases between the germline ends. CDR3 length: 12 amino acids. Germline CDR1 is MDHEN and CDR2 is SYDVKM. The chain's CDR3 is CASSSQGTKAFF. The CDR3 DNA follows: TGTGCCAGCAGTTCTCAGGGTACCAAAGCTTTCTTT.

This clone was seen a handful of times. This rearrangement joins TRBV2 to TRBJ2-3; 10 nucleotides agree with TRBD2. This CDR3 has 16 residues. Germline assignment: CDR1 SNHLY and CDR2 FYNNEI. Trimming took 7 bases from V and 0 from J; bases not matched to a gene: 7. CDR3 DNA: TGTGCCAGCACCTTAAGACTAGCGGGCAGCACAGATACGCAGTATTTT. Translated: CASTLRLAGSTDTQYF.

The gene calls are TRBV6-1 and TRBJ2-1, with 10 bases identical to TRBD2. From germline, CDR1 is MNHNS and CDR2 SASEGT. The CDR3 totals 16 residues. Germline trimming cut 1 base from V and 6 bases from J; bases unmatched to any gene: 6. This CDR3 is CASSEGLAGVANEQFF. CDR3 nucleotide sequence: TGTGCCAGCAGTGAAGGCCTAGCGGGAGTGGCCAATGAGCAGTTCTTC.

This clone was counted a few times. The V call is TRBV5-1, the J call TRBJ1-6, with D hard to call. CDR3 length: 13 amino acids. With 2 bases removed from V and 6 bases from J, the gap between germline ends came to 6 bases. CDR1 and CDR2 from the germline V gene are SGHRS and YFSETQ. CDR3: CASSFTGNSPLHF. The CDR3 coding sequence is TGCGCCAGCAGCTTCACTGGTAATTCACCCCTCCACTTT.

This clone appeared once. The chain recombines TRBV23-1 with TRBJ2-3; 7 bases align to TRBD2. TRBV23-1 is sorted into the ORF group, with uncertain function. Germline trimming cut 6 bases from V and 2 bases from J; bases unmatched to any gene: 8. This CDR3 has 15 amino acids. For the CDR3, the DNA is TGCGCCAGCAGCCCAAGGAAGCGGGACACAGATACGCAGTATTTT. Encoded protein: CASSPRKRDTDTQYF.

The chain recombines TRBV6-5 with TRBJ2-3; 10 bases align to TRBD2. The CDR3 covers 15 residues. V gave up 2 bases and J gave up 1 base; unmatched junction bases: 0. Looked up from germline, CDR1 is MNHEY and CDR2 is SVGAGI. The CDR3 loop is CASSYGTSGTDTQYF. The DNA of the CDR3 is TGTGCCAGCAGTTACGGGACTAGCGGCACAGATACGCAGTATTTT.

The rearrangement joins TRBV7-2 to TRBJ1-5, with D hard to call. Germline CDR1 is SGHTA and CDR2 is FQGNSA. The CDR3 is 15 residues long. Trimming took off 4 bases at V and 0 bases at J, with 10 bases between the two ends. This chain's CDR3 is CASSWAADSNQPQHF. CDR3 in DNA: TGTGCCAGCAGCTGGGCAGCTGATAGCAATCAGCCCCAGCATTTT.

This chain joins TRBV19 and TRBJ1-2; D not resolved. The CDR3 contains 13 residues. Germline V gives CDR1 LNHDA, CDR2 SQIVND (reference sequence). Trimming stripped 3 bases from V and 5 bases from J, with 10 bases between. The CDR3 loop is CASSIMSGYGYTF. The CDR3 DNA sequence: TGTGCCAGTAGTATCATGTCGGGTTATGGCTACACCTTC.

This chain links TRBV7-3 with TRBJ2-5; 8 bases agree with TRBD1. CDR3 length: 16 residues. Germline V gives CDR1 SGHTA, CDR2 FQGTGA. V lost 5 bases to trimming and J lost 4 bases; unmatched junction nucleotides: 12. For the CDR3, the DNA is TGTGCCAGCAGCCAGAACTATCAGGGGGCGGGAGAGACCCAGTACTTC. It specifies CASSQNYQGAGETQYF.

The chain is built from TRBV21-1 and TRBJ2-7; TRBD2 was called by the table and not checked on the DNA. TRBV21-1 is noted as a pseudogene. The CDR3 is 13 amino acids. CDR3 region: CATRTSRCYEQYF. For the CDR3, the DNA is TGTGCCACGAGGACTAGCCGATGCTACGAGCAGTACTTC.

The rearrangement joins TRBV7-9 to TRBJ2-5; TRBD2 agrees at 8 bases. Per the germline V gene, CDR1 is SEHNR and CDR2 is FQNEAQ (reference sequence). CDR3 length: 17 amino acids. V was clipped by 1 base and J by 5 bases; unmatched bases: 12. As DNA, the CDR3 is TGTGCCAGCAGCTTAGTGGGTTGGCGGGAGGTTCAGGAGACCCAGTACTTC. The encoded protein is CASSLVGWREVQETQYF.

The CDR3 protein is CASVSSGELFF. CDR3 DNA sequence: TGTGCCAGCGTCTCGTCCGGGGAGCTGTTTTTT. The rearrangement joins TRBV6-5 to TRBJ2-2; D gene uncertain. V was cut by 8 bases and J by 6 bases, with 7 bases left in between. CDR3 length: 11 residues. Germline loops: CDR1 MNHEY, CDR2 SVGAGI.

The chain has TRBV5-1 and TRBJ2-3, with 7 bases fitting TRBD1. V lost 4 bases, J lost 1 base, and 9 bases stayed unmatched. The CDR3 totals 16 residues. Germline CDR1 is SGHRS and CDR2 is YFSETQ. CDR3 loop: CASSPDRRSGTDTQYF. The CDR3 region has the DNA TGCGCCAGCAGCCCGGACAGGAGATCGGGCACAGATACGCAGTATTTT. Using reference TRBV5-1 and TRBJ2-3 for the parts outside the CDR3, the full variable domain is KAGVTQTPRYLIKTRGQQVTLSCSPISGHRSVSWYQQTPGQGLQFLFEYFSETQRNKGNFPGRFSGRQFSNSRSEMNVSTLELGDSALYLCASSPDRRSGTDTQYFGPGTRLTVL.

This clone has more than one count but fewer than ten. J is TRBJ2-7 and V is TRBV4-3; a possible D gene is TRBD1 (6 bases). The ends were cut back, 0 bases at V and 2 bases at J, with 11 bases in the middle. The V gene's germline CDR1 is LGHNA and CDR2 YSLEER. CDR3 length equals 15 residues. The CDR3 loop reads CASSQEQDSTYEQYF. The CDR3 bases are TGCGCCAGCAGCCAAGAGCAGGACAGCACCTACGAGCAGTACTTC.

The chain has TRBV11-3 and TRBJ2-7; TRBD2 matches at 14 bases. The V gene end was trimmed by 5 bases and the J gene end by 4 bases; junction bases not matched to a gene: 4. This CDR3 has 15 amino acids. CDR1 and CDR2 from the germline V gene are SGHNT and YENEEA. This chain's CDR3 is CASSQGLAGVYEQYF. The CDR3 DNA is TGTGCCAGCAGCCAGGGACTAGCGGGGGTTTACGAGCAGTACTTC.

The chain has TRBV2 and TRBJ2-7, with 10 bases fitting TRBD2. Trimming cost V 6 bases and J 2 bases; bases outside gene matches: 7. The length of the CDR3 is 15 residues. The germline gives CDR1 SNHLY, CDR2 FYNNEI. The CDR3 region has the DNA TGTGCCAGCAGGGTAGCGGGAGGAGTCCCCTACGAGCAGTACTTC. Protein sequence: CASRVAGGVPYEQYF.

This rearrangement joins TRBV27 to TRBJ2-7, with 7 bases identical to TRBD1. V trimming: 7 bases; J trimming: 0 bases; junction bases outside the gene matches: 3. The CDR3 has 13 residues. Germline CDR1 is MNHEY and CDR2 is SMNVEV (reference sequence). The CDR3 sequence is CASMDRYSYEQYF. The CDR3 DNA is TGTGCCAGCATGGACAGGTACTCCTACGAGCAGTACTTC.

A few counts support this clone. The chain employs TRBV6-5 and TRBJ1-5; 9 bases match TRBD1. The CDR3 extends over 14 amino acids. Germline CDR1 is MNHEY and CDR2 is SVGAGI. V shed 7 bases, J shed 6 bases, and the junction held 7 bases outside the gene matches. CDR3 sequence reads: CASTPGTGTQPQHF. In DNA, the CDR3 is TGTGCCAGCACCCCCGGGACAGGGACTCAGCCCCAGCATTTT.

The V and J genes are TRBV29-1 and TRBJ1-1; perhaps TRBD1 as D (5 bases). The CDR3 has 12 residues. Germline V gene lookup returns CDR1 SQVTM and CDR2 ANQGSEA. Trimming removed 4 bases at V and 4 bases at J, with 10 bases between. CDR3 amino acids: CSVAGGGTEAFF. The CDR3 region has the DNA TGCAGCGTTGCGGGGGGTGGCACTGAAGCTTTCTTT.